This TCR beta chain emerged from a study of blood T cell repertoires in COVID-19. In the study overall: The United States, Italy and Spain supplied acute and convalescent COVID-19 samples.

This CDR3 contains 13 residues. CDR1 and CDR2 (germline): SGHKS, YYEKEE (reference sequence). Trimming shortened V by 4 bases and J by 10 bases, and 17 bases separated the two germline ends. TCRdb's table, derived via immunoSEQ multiplex PCR, lists solely in-frame clones and lacks some. The sample lists about 530,000 clones; 70% to 90% were seen once. The chain links TRBV5-5 to TRBJ1-1, with D possibly matching TRBD1 (5 bases). The sequencing sample was made of peripheral blood. The sequence was collected from a woman aged 45-65 years with COVID-19, enrolled during active disease. The CDR3 nucleotides are TGTGCCAGCAGCCTGGTCGGGGGGACGGGAGCTTTCTTT. It is translated as CASSLVGGTGAFF. Full variable domain (remainder filled in from reference TRBV5-5 and TRBJ1-1): DAGVTQSPTHLIKTRGQQVTLRCSPISGHKSVSWYQQVLGQGPQFIFQYYEKEERGRGNFPDRFSARQFPNYSSELNVNALLLGDSALYLCASSLVGGTGAFFGQGTRLTVV.